This record concerns one T cell receptor (beta chain) sequence. Its antigen is as yet unknown. The donors were part of the roughly 110-subject validation cohort, which stood apart from the 666-subject first cohort. The data were taken from a study of cytomegalovirus exposure and HLA in healthy donors. Study results and limitations: A subsequent analysis found that TCR clusters from the first cohort also tended to co-occur in the approximately 130 validation repertoires, with about 94% of cluster scores above 0.

Here immunoSEQ multiplex PCR was the method, and the copy in TCRdb shows in-frame clones only, minus some. Among 150,000 or so clones listed, just under 90% were seen once. The sequence came from a woman under 40 in good health and CMV-seropositive. Sequencing was carried out using PBMCs.

The CDR3 region has the DNA TGTGCCAGCAGAAAGACTAGCGGTTACACCGGGGAGCTGTTTTTT. This gives the protein CASRKTSGYTGELFF. The chain links TRBV27 to TRBJ2-2; 9 nucleotides agree with TRBD2. The CDR3 loop spans 15 amino acids. With V trimmed by 6 bases and J by 3 bases, 5 bases remained unmatched. CDR1 is MNHEY and CDR2 is SMNVEV in the germline V gene (reference sequence).